This T cell receptor (beta chain) is drawn from a study of blood T cell repertoires in COVID-19. Study summary: There were acute and convalescent COVID-19 samples, and they came from the United States, Italy and Spain. PBMCs, B-cell-depleted T cells, or T cells provided the cDNA or gDNA that made up the material.

How the authors handled the data: It was from reference gene primer amplification that nucleated cell counts were estimated. Using immunoSEQ multiplex PCR, the repertoire was profiled, and TCRdb retains in-frame clones only, with some absent. D and trimming were read from the DNA, whereas the V and J calls and clone size are those reported in that table. The sample shows about 69,000 clones, nearly 80% of them seen only once. Sequencing used peripheral blood. This receptor was taken from a human donor in a cohort sampled during active COVID-19.

The CDR3 spells CAIRRDRGYNEQFF. The CDR3 nucleotides are TGTGCCATCCGGCGGGACAGGGGCTACAATGAGCAGTTCTTC. The rearrangement joins TRBV10-3 to TRBJ2-1; TRBD1 aligns across 10 bases. The junction had 4 bases not matched to a gene; V was cut back by 8 bases and J by 3 bases. The germline CDR1 and CDR2 sequences are ENHRY and SYGVKD. The CDR3 runs to 14 residues.